One and the same sample provided the 16 T cell receptor beta chains below, sequenced in a study of cytomegalovirus exposure and HLA in healthy donors. The study ran its PCR with 60 Vbeta and 13 Jbeta primers. The method was immunoSEQ multiplex PCR; TCRdb's version includes in-frame clones alone and lacks a portion of them. The clone table shows about 55,000 clones, with the ten largest holding over 9%. The sequenced sample was PBMCs. These receptors all stem from a woman aged 55 to 70 in good health and CMV-seropositive.

The V and J genes are TRBV5-6 and TRBJ1-5; D might be TRBD1 (6 bases). This CDR3 region has 13 residues. V was trimmed by 5 bases and J by 7 bases, leaving 13 bases between them. Germline assignment: CDR1 SGHDT and CDR2 YYEEEE. The CDR3 DNA follows: TGTGCCAGCAGACAGCGGGGGCAGCAGCCCCAGCATTTT. Amino acids: CASRQRGQQPQHF.

This chain uses TRBV5-3 with TRBJ2-7, with TRBD1 identical over 8 bases. TRBV5-3 is reported as an ORF; its role is uncertain. V lost 2 bases and J lost 5; bases outside the gene matches: 9. The CDR3 has 15 amino acids. The CDR3 protein is CARSFRRQGNHEQYF. The DNA for the CDR3 is TGTGCCAGAAGCTTCCGCCGACAGGGGAACCACGAGCAGTACTTC.

V gene TRBV5-1 combines with J gene TRBJ2-2; 7 bases are a match to TRBD1. CDR3 length: 13 residues. In germline, CDR1 is SGHRS, CDR2 YFSETQ. V was clipped by 2 bases and J by 7 bases; unmatched bases: 2. CDR3 protein: CASSFTGVGELFF. The DNA of the CDR3 is TGCGCCAGCAGCTTTACAGGGGTCGGGGAGCTGTTTTTT.

V gene TRBV4-1 combines with J gene TRBJ1-6; no clear D. Germline assignment: CDR1 MGHRA and CDR2 YSYEKL. V was trimmed by 0 bases and J by 7 bases, leaving 19 bases between them. The CDR3 has 18 amino acids. The CDR3 region has the DNA TGCGCCAGCAGCCAAGATGGGTCCGGGTCCAGTCACAATTCACCCCTCCACTTT. Amino acids: CASSQDGSGSSHNSPLHF.

This chain joins TRBV5-1 and TRBJ1-4; 8 nucleotides line up with TRBD1. Germline V gene data show CDR1 as SGHRS and CDR2 as YFSETQ. The junction had 10 bases not matched to a gene; V was cut back by 1 base and J by 5 bases. The CDR3 has 17 residues. CDR3 DNA: TGCGCCAGCAGCTTGCTGGACAGGGAAGGGCCGAATGAAAAACTGTTTTTT. Translated, it gives CASSLLDREGPNEKLFF.

The rearrangement uses TRBV7-7 and TRBJ1-2; D is unresolved. The germline V gene encodes CDR1 SSHAT and CDR2 FNYEAQ (reference sequence). The CDR3 has 11 residues. This CDR3 reads CVFQQSRGYTF. As DNA, the CDR3 is TGTGTTTTTCAACAGTCGAGAGGCTACACCTTC.

The DNA for the CDR3 is TGTGCCAGCAGCCTAGTCGAGGGCGGGAGCTCCTATAATTCACCCCTCCACTTT. Its protein product is CASSLVEGGSSYNSPLHF. The chain is built from TRBV7-6 and TRBJ1-6; no clear D gene. The germline gives CDR1 SGHVS, CDR2 FNYEAQ. Between the trimmed V and J ends, which lost 5 bases and 0 bases, there was a span of 17 bases. There are 18 residues in the CDR3.

The genes are TRBV9 and TRBJ2-5; possible D gene TRBD1, 5 bases. There are 12 residues in the CDR3. V lost 7 bases and J lost 1, with 8 bases in between. Germline V gives CDR1 SGDLS, CDR2 YYNGEE. CDR3 bases: TGTGCCAGCCAGGGAATCCAAGAGACCCAGTACTTC. Translating it yields CASQGIQETQYF.

The chain recombines TRBV6-5 with TRBJ1-1; weak D call: TRBD1 (5 bases). Trimming shortened V by 6 bases and J by 3 bases, and 14 bases separated the two germline ends. The length of the CDR3 is 14 residues. The V gene's germline CDR1 is MNHEY and CDR2 SVGAGI. The chain's CDR3 is CASSRREGYTEAFF. CDR3 in DNA: TGTGCCAGCAGCCGCAGGGAGGGGTACACTGAAGCTTTCTTT.

The chain carries TRBV18 and TRBJ1-2; 8 nucleotides agree with TRBD1. The ends lost 3 bases at V and 4 bases at J; junction bases unmatched: 4. CDR1 is KGHSH and CDR2 is LQKENI in the germline V gene. This CDR3 contains 14 residues. The CDR3 loop is CASSPPDRVYGYTF. The CDR3 coding sequence is TGTGCCAGCTCACCCCCGGACAGGGTCTATGGCTACACCTTC.

The V call is TRBV7-9, the J call TRBJ1-4; tentative D call: TRBD1 (6 bases). The germline gives CDR1 SEHNR, CDR2 FQNEAQ (reference sequence). This CDR3 spans 15 amino acids. Between the trimmed V and J ends, which lost 4 bases and 0 bases, there was a span of 9 bases. The CDR3 DNA reads TGTGCCAGCAGCTCGGGGACATCAACTAATGAAAAACTGTTTTTT. It yields the protein CASSSGTSTNEKLFF.

This chain connects TRBV4-1 to TRBJ2-7; 9 nucleotides align to TRBD1. The germline V gene has CDR1 MGHRA and CDR2 YSYEKL. J lost 4 bases, V lost 4 bases, and 14 bases had no gene match. This CDR3 comprises 17 residues. The chain's CDR3 is CASSRDPNRDRVYEQYF. The CDR3 DNA follows: TGCGCCAGCAGCCGCGATCCTAACCGGGACAGGGTATACGAGCAGTACTTC.

The chain recombines TRBV19 with TRBJ2-7; D is possibly TRBD1 (5 bases). This CDR3 spans 13 amino acids. The V gene lost 3 bases and the J gene lost 3 bases, with 9 bases spanning the gap. From germline, CDR1 is LNHDA and CDR2 SQIVND (reference sequence). The CDR3 sequence: CASSIGRGYEQYF. CDR3 sequence (DNA): TGTGCCAGTAGTATCGGTAGGGGCTACGAGCAGTACTTC.

The J gene is TRBJ2-7, the V gene TRBV11-2, with TRBD1 matching 9 bases. The length of the CDR3 is 16 residues. The J segment lost 1 base and the V segment lost 1 base, leaving 5 bases of the junction unmatched. Germline CDR1 reads SGHAT; CDR2 reads FQNNGV. CDR3 in amino acids: CASSLVVGQGSYEQYF. As DNA, the CDR3 is TGTGCCAGCAGCTTAGTCGTTGGACAGGGGTCCTACGAGCAGTACTTC.

The J gene is TRBJ1-5, the V gene TRBV27, with 7 nucleotides matching TRBD1. The CDR3 runs 15 residues. The V and J ends lost 4 bases and 2 bases, in that order; junction bases with no gene match: 5. The V gene's germline CDR1 is MNHEY and CDR2 SMNVEV (reference sequence). The CDR3 reads CASSSPGQGNQPQHF. CDR3 bases: TGTGCCAGCAGTTCCCCCGGACAGGGCAATCAGCCCCAGCATTTT.

The gene calls are TRBV10-1 and TRBJ2-2, with TRBD1 matching 8 bases. Germline assignment: CDR1 WNHNN and CDR2 SYGVQD (reference sequence). This CDR3 region has 14 residues. The junction had 2 bases not matched to a gene; V was cut back by 8 bases and J by 0 bases. CDR3 sequence (DNA): TGCGCCAGCTGGGGACAGGCGAACACCGGGGAGCTGTTTTTT. It specifies CASWGQANTGELFF.